The 19 T cell receptor beta chains presented below share a single source sample, sequenced in a study of CD8 T cells in ankylosing spondylitis. TCRdb reprocessed the 5' RACE reads with MiXCR, giving one entry per CDR3 protein. The sample includes hundreds of thousands of distinct CDR3 sequences, roughly a tenth seen only once; the top ten take approximately 20%. Sequenced: blood, either unsorted or a sorted T cell fraction (not recorded which). The receptors originated from a male donor with ankylosing spondylitis or in good health (not recorded which).

Many counts were recorded for this clonotype. V and J are TRBV5-1 and TRBJ1-4; D is uncertain. Between the trimmed V and J ends, which lost 4 bases and 5 bases, there was a span of 12 bases. The CDR3 covers 14 residues. Germline CDR1 and CDR2: SGHRS and YFSETQ. The CDR3, as DNA: TGCGCCAGCAGCGCGGACGGACGAAATGAAAAACTGTTTTTT. It translates to CASSADGRNEKLFF.

This clonotype came up many times. CDR3 sequence: CSASGLGENIQYF. For the CDR3, the DNA is TGCAGTGCTTCAGGGCTCGGTGAAAACATTCAGTACTTC. V and J are TRBV20-1 and TRBJ2-4; possible D gene TRBD1, 5 bases. Germline V gene data show CDR1 as DFQATT and CDR2 as SNEGSKA (reference sequence). The CDR3 is 13 amino acids. With 5 bases removed from V and 5 bases from J, the gap between germline ends came to 13 bases.

This clonotype has a count of ten or more. The chain is built from TRBV5-1 and TRBJ1-2; TRBD1 is a possible D gene (5 bases). The length of the CDR3 is 13 residues. Between the trimmed V and J ends, which lost 7 bases and 3 bases, there was a span of 13 bases. Per the germline V gene, CDR1 is SGHRS and CDR2 is YFSETQ. CDR3 sequence reads: CASGDSRDYGYTF. CDR3 sequence (DNA): TGCGCCAGCGGAGACAGCCGTGACTATGGCTACACCTTC.

This clonotype appeared many times. The chain employs TRBV11-2 and TRBJ2-3, with a weak D call TRBD2 (6 bases). CDR1 and CDR2 from the germline V gene are SGHAT and FQNNGV. This CDR3 spans 17 amino acids. V was shortened by 6 bases and J by 1 base, with 20 bases between the two germline ends. CDR3 nucleotide sequence: TGTGCCAGCAGGCAAATAGCGGAGGGGTGGGGCACAGATACGCAGTATTTT. Its translation is CASRQIAEGWGTDTQYF. Full variable domain (missing parts from reference TRBV11-2 and TRBJ2-3): EAGVAQSPRYKIIEKRQSVAFWCNPISGHATLYWYQQILGQGPKLLIQFQNNGVVDDSQLPKDRFSAERLKGVDSTLKIQPAKLEDSAVYLCASRQIAEGWGTDTQYFGPGTRLTVL.

This clonotype appeared many times. This rearrangement joins TRBV20-1 to TRBJ2-7; D is unresolved. The length of the CDR3 is 14 residues. In germline, CDR1 is DFQATT, CDR2 SNEGSKA (reference sequence). V lost 5 bases, J lost 6 bases, and 20 bases lay in between. The CDR3 loop is CSADTESFSPEQYF. The CDR3 region has the DNA TGCAGTGCTGATACCGAGTCTTTTTCCCCCGAGCAGTACTTC.

The CDR3, as DNA: TGTGCCAGCAGCCTCCGGACAGGTAAGGGCCAGCCCCAGCATTTT. Encoded protein: CASSLRTGKGQPQHF. V usage is TRBV3-1 and J usage is TRBJ1-5; 7 bases line up with TRBD1. Germline V gene lookup returns CDR1 LGHDT and CDR2 YNNKEL (reference sequence). Trimming cost V 4 bases and J 7 bases; bases outside gene matches: 10. The CDR3 is 15 residues long.

Many counts were recorded for this clonotype. The chain is built from TRBV12-3 or TRBV12-4 and TRBJ2-1; D is perhaps TRBD2 (5 bases). This CDR3 contains 12 residues. V was clipped by 4 bases and J by 5 bases, with 6 bases between them. CDR3 in DNA: TGTGCCAGCAGTTCGGAGGACAATGAGCAGTTCTTC. Amino acids: CASSSEDNEQFF.

This clonotype was counted ten times or more. The chain is built from TRBV5-1 and TRBJ1-6, with a tentative D call TRBD1 (5 bases). This CDR3 is built from 17 residues. The V end was cut by 0 bases, the J end by 6 bases, with 16 bases between. Germline V gene lookup returns CDR1 SGHRS and CDR2 YFSETQ. CDR3 sequence (DNA): TGCGCCAGCAGCTTGGAAGGGGTATCGGCGCCTAATTCACCCCTCCACTTT. Translated, it gives CASSLEGVSAPNSPLHF.

Ten or more counts support this clonotype. V gene TRBV9 combines with J gene TRBJ2-7; 8 bases agree with TRBD2. The CDR3 spans 14 residues. Germline V gives CDR1 SGDLS, CDR2 YYNGEE. V trimming: 4 bases; J trimming: 3 bases; junction bases outside the gene matches: 6. CDR3 protein: CASSPGGVNYEQYF. The CDR3 DNA follows: TGTGCCAGCAGCCCGGGGGGGGTTAACTACGAGCAGTACTTC.

In its sample, this clonotype was seen many times. The chain combines TRBV20-1 with TRBJ2-3; 8 bases agree with TRBD2. The CDR3 runs to 13 residues. Trimming at V came to 8 bases and at J to 2 bases, leaving 6 bases not matched to a gene. Germline V gene lookup returns CDR1 DFQATT and CDR2 SNEGSKA (reference sequence). Here the CDR3 DNA reads TGCAGTCCAACGGGGGGGGTCACAGATACGCAGTATTTT. It encodes CSPTGGVTDTQYF.

J is TRBJ2-2 and V is TRBV7-6; possible D gene TRBD1, 7 bases. The germline gives CDR1 SGHVS, CDR2 FNYEAQ. This CDR3 contains 15 residues. Trimming shortened V by 5 bases and J by 7 bases, and 17 bases separated the two germline ends. The CDR3 DNA follows: TGTGCCAGCAGCACGTCTAGCAGGGGGGTCGGGGAGCTGTTTTTT. It codes for CASSTSSRGVGELFF. The complete variable domain, with remaining parts taken from reference TRBV7-6 and TRBJ2-2, reads GAGVSQSPRYKVTKRGQDVALRCDPISGHVSLYWYRQALGQGPEFLTYFNYEAQQDKSGLPNDRFSAERPEGSISTLTIQRTEQRDSAMYRCASSTSSRGVGELFFGEGSRLTVL.

This clonotype occurred many times. This chain uses TRBV5-1 with TRBJ2-7; weak D call: TRBD1 (5 bases). The CDR3 spans 14 residues. V shed 0 bases and J shed 3 bases, with 10 bases lying between them. The germline gives CDR1 SGHRS, CDR2 YFSETQ. The chain's CDR3 is CASSLVPGNYEQYF. In DNA, the CDR3 is TGCGCCAGCAGCTTGGTGCCAGGGAACTACGAGCAGTACTTC.

This clonotype was counted many times. This chain connects TRBV29-1 to TRBJ2-5, with 9 bases identical to TRBD1. CDR1 and CDR2 (germline): SQVTM, ANQGSEA. V dropped 0 bases and J dropped 7; count of bases not matched to a gene: 6. CDR3 size: 14 residues. As DNA, the CDR3 is TGCAGCGTTGAAGAAAGACAGGGGGATCTGACCCAGTACTTC. Its protein is CSVEERQGDLTQYF. The full variable domain, completed using reference TRBV29-1 and TRBJ2-5, is SAVISQKPSRDICQRGTSLTIQCQVDSQVTMMFWYRQQPGQSLTLIATANQGSEATYESGFVIDKFPISRPNLTFSTLTVSNMSPEDSSIYLCSVEERQGDLTQYFGPGTRLLVL.

This clonotype has ten or more counts. The gene calls are TRBV18 and TRBJ1-2; D gene uncertain. This CDR3 is built from 14 residues. V was pared by 3 bases and J by 0 bases, with 8 bases between. Germline V CDR1 and CDR2: KGHSH, LQKENI. CDR3 nucleotide sequence: TGTGCCAGCTCACCGGCACAGACTAACTATGGCTACACCTTC. It encodes CASSPAQTNYGYTF.

This clonotype was observed many times. This rearrangement joins TRBV5-1 to TRBJ2-5; 10 nucleotides agree with TRBD2. This CDR3 spans 16 amino acids. Germline CDR1 is SGHRS and CDR2 is YFSETQ. V shed 1 base, J shed 1 base, and the junction held 4 bases outside the gene matches. CDR3 loop: CASSLILAGTQETQYF. The CDR3 nucleotides read TGCGCCAGCAGCTTGATACTAGCGGGAACCCAAGAGACCCAGTACTTC.

This clonotype was recorded many times. CDR3 sequence: CASRQTSGKTSGKTDTQYF. DNA for the CDR3: TGTGCCAGCAGGCAAACCAGCGGAAAGACTAGCGGAAAGACAGATACGCAGTATTTT. The chain combines TRBV7-6 with TRBJ2-3, with TRBD2 matching 9 bases. After removal of 6 bases from V and 3 bases from J, the junction contained 19 bases not matched to a gene. The V gene's germline CDR1 is SGHVS and CDR2 FNYEAQ. The CDR3 runs 19 residues. Full variable domain (missing parts from reference TRBV7-6 and TRBJ2-3): GAGVSQSPRYKVTKRGQDVALRCDPISGHVSLYWYRQALGQGPEFLTYFNYEAQQDKSGLPNDRFSAERPEGSISTLTIQRTEQRDSAMYRCASRQTSGKTSGKTDTQYFGPGTRLTVL.

This clonotype was seen ten or more times. This rearrangement joins TRBV5-1 to TRBJ2-7; 7 bases align to TRBD2. The CDR3 extends over 15 amino acids. Germline V lookup: CDR1 SGHRS, CDR2 YFSETQ. J lost 0 bases, V lost 5 bases, and 8 bases had no gene match. This chain's CDR3 is CASSGGGTASYEQYF. Written as DNA, the CDR3 is TGCGCCAGCAGTGGCGGGGGAACCGCCTCCTACGAGCAGTACTTC.

This clonotype has at least ten counts. The chain has TRBV5-1 and TRBJ2-7; possibly TRBD1 for D (6 bases). The length of the CDR3 is 16 residues. V lost 0 bases and J lost 4, with 17 bases in between. The germline gives CDR1 SGHRS, CDR2 YFSETQ. CDR3 region: CASSLDPGTTTYEQYF. As DNA, the CDR3 is TGCGCCAGCAGCTTGGACCCCGGGACAACGACTTACGAGCAGTACTTC.

This clonotype showed up many times. This chain connects TRBV21-1 to TRBJ2-3; TRBD2 is the table's D call, not checked against the DNA. TRBV21-1 is marked as a pseudogene. The CDR3 has 18 residues. The CDR3 DNA reads TGTGCCAGCAGCAAAGGAAAGCGGGGGGCTGCTAGCACAGATACGCAGTATTTT. Protein: CASSKGKRGAASTDTQYF.